A selection of T cell receptor beta chains follows, all from one sample in a study of cytomegalovirus exposure and HLA in healthy donors. TCRdb's copy holds only in-frame clones and misses some; the assay was immunoSEQ multiplex PCR. The sample lists some 130,000 clones, roughly 85% occurring once. Sequencing used PBMCs. These receptors were collected from a middle-aged man in good health and CMV-seropositive. Both conserved end residues are part of each CDR3. Each record gives: J gene, V gene, clone size, D gene, CDR3 protein, CDR3 DNA. The D gene is left open where the match is weak. Only some rows state a clone size, as once, few, many or a class for expanded clones.

j_gene: TRBJ2-6; v_gene: TRBV27; abundance: NA; d_gene: TRBD1; CDR3aa: CAGSTQGASGANVLTF; CDR3nt: TGTGCCGGCAGTACACAGGGGGCCTCTGGGGCCAACGTCCTGACTTTC
j_gene: TRBJ2-7; v_gene: TRBV18; abundance: NA; d_gene: TRBD2; CDR3aa: CASSPGLAGVSYEQYF; CDR3nt: TGTGCCAGCTCACCAGGACTAGCGGGAGTGTCCTACGAGCAGTACTTC
j_gene: TRBJ1-1; v_gene: TRBV25-1; abundance: NA; d_gene: NA; CDR3aa: CASSDLDPAVTEAFF; CDR3nt: TGTGCCAGCAGTGACCTTGACCCAGCGGTCACTGAAGCTTTCTTT
j_gene: TRBJ2-5; v_gene: TRBV7-8; abundance: NA; d_gene: NA; CDR3aa: CASAWYGEETQYF; CDR3nt: TGTGCCAGCGCCTGGTACGGGGAAGAGACCCAGTACTTC
j_gene: TRBJ2-5; v_gene: TRBV18; abundance: NA; d_gene: NA; CDR3aa: CASSTTQETQYF; CDR3nt: TGTGCCAGCTCTACGACTCAAGAGACCCAGTACTTC
j_gene: TRBJ2-7; v_gene: TRBV11-2; abundance: NA; d_gene: NA; CDR3aa: CASSPHGGPYEQYF; CDR3nt: TGTGCCAGCAGCCCCCACGGGGGACCCTACGAGCAGTACTTC
j_gene: TRBJ2-2; v_gene: TRBV18; abundance: NA; d_gene: NA; CDR3aa: CASPTANTGELFF; CDR3nt: TGTGCCAGCCCTACAGCGAACACCGGGGAGCTGTTTTTT
j_gene: TRBJ2-7; v_gene: TRBV10-1; abundance: once; d_gene: TRBD2; CDR3aa: CASSESAGGSRDEQYF; CDR3nt: TGCGCCAGCAGTGAATCGGCGGGCGGGAGTCGAGACGAGCAGTACTTC
j_gene: TRBJ2-7; v_gene: TRBV6-1; abundance: NA; d_gene: TRBD1; CDR3aa: CASGAGGPYEQYF; CDR3nt: TGTGCCAGCGGGGCAGGGGGTCCCTACGAGCAGTACTTC
j_gene: TRBJ2-2; v_gene: TRBV7-3; abundance: NA; d_gene: TRBD2; CDR3aa: CASSLRASGNGGELFF; CDR3nt: TGTGCCAGCAGCTTGAGGGCTAGCGGGAACGGCGGGGAGCTGTTTTTT
j_gene: TRBJ2-1; v_gene: TRBV11-2; abundance: NA; d_gene: NA; CDR3aa: CASSVDLYNEQFF; CDR3nt: TGTGCCAGCAGCGTAGACCTCTACAATGAGCAGTTCTTC
j_gene: TRBJ1-6; v_gene: TRBV5-1; abundance: NA; d_gene: NA; CDR3aa: CASSRTVSSYNSPLHF; CDR3nt: TGCGCCAGCAGCCGGACAGTAAGCTCCTATAATTCACCCCTCCACTTT
j_gene: TRBJ1-2; v_gene: TRBV5-1; abundance: NA; d_gene: NA; CDR3aa: CASSLVAYPGDYGYTF; CDR3nt: TGCGCCAGCAGCTTGGTTGCATATCCAGGGGACTATGGCTACACCTTC
j_gene: TRBJ1-5; v_gene: TRBV11-2; abundance: NA; d_gene: NA; CDR3aa: CASSKGAGASNQPQHF; CDR3nt: TGTGCCAGCAGCAAAGGGGCAGGGGCCTCAAATCAGCCCCAGCATTTT
j_gene: TRBJ2-1; v_gene: TRBV14; abundance: once; d_gene: NA; CDR3aa: CASSAWVGAQLGDEQFF; CDR3nt: TGTGCCAGCAGCGCCTGGGTAGGGGCTCAGCTTGGCGATGAGCAGTTCTTC
j_gene: TRBJ1-2; v_gene: TRBV9; abundance: NA; d_gene: TRBD1; CDR3aa: CASSSTGGRGYGYTF; CDR3nt: TGTGCCAGCAGCTCGACAGGGGGAAGGGGCTATGGCTACACCTTC
j_gene: TRBJ2-5; v_gene: TRBV18; abundance: NA; d_gene: NA; CDR3aa: CASSPKGQETQYF; CDR3nt: TGTGCCAGCTCACCCAAGGGGCAGGAGACCCAGTACTTC
j_gene: TRBJ2-7; v_gene: TRBV4-2; abundance: few; d_gene: NA; CDR3aa: CASSLASGEQYF; CDR3nt: TGTGCCAGCAGCTTGGCCAGCGGCGAGCAGTACTTC
j_gene: TRBJ2-7; v_gene: TRBV6-1; abundance: NA; d_gene: TRBD2; CDR3aa: CASSDHRRGGEQYF; CDR3nt: TGTGCCAGCAGTGATCATAGGCGGGGAGGGGAGCAGTACTTC
j_gene: TRBJ2-7; v_gene: TRBV19; abundance: once; d_gene: TRBD2; CDR3aa: CASSVPGLAGSAYEQYF; CDR3nt: TGTGCCAGTAGTGTTCCGGGACTAGCGGGTTCGGCCTACGAGCAGTACTTC
j_gene: TRBJ2-5; v_gene: TRBV11-2; abundance: NA; d_gene: TRBD1; CDR3aa: CASSRGTGPQETQYF; CDR3nt: TGTGCCAGCAGCCGCGGGACAGGGCCCCAAGAGACCCAGTACTTC
j_gene: TRBJ1-2; v_gene: TRBV5-1; abundance: NA; d_gene: NA; CDR3aa: CASSIGGDVNYGYTF; CDR3nt: TGCGCCAGCAGCATTGGGGGGGACGTTAACTATGGCTACACCTTC
j_gene: TRBJ1-1; v_gene: TRBV27; abundance: NA; d_gene: NA; CDR3aa: CASSLSSARGTEAFF; CDR3nt: TGTGCCAGCAGTTTATCCTCCGCCAGGGGCACTGAAGCTTTCTTT
j_gene: TRBJ1-5; v_gene: TRBV30; abundance: few; d_gene: NA; CDR3aa: CAWSVDTDQPQHF; CDR3nt: TGTGCCTGGAGTGTGGACACCGATCAGCCCCAGCATTTT
j_gene: TRBJ1-3; v_gene: TRBV7-6; abundance: NA; d_gene: TRBD1; CDR3aa: CASSLVRDRAGNTIYF; CDR3nt: TGTGCCAGCAGCTTAGTACGGGACAGGGCTGGAAACACCATATATTTT
j_gene: TRBJ1-2; v_gene: TRBV27; abundance: NA; d_gene: NA; CDR3aa: CASSFRGVYGYTF; CDR3nt: TGTGCCAGCAGTTTCCGGGGAGTCTATGGCTACACCTTC
j_gene: TRBJ2-2; v_gene: TRBV30; abundance: NA; d_gene: NA; CDR3aa: CAWSGGVVRTGELFF; CDR3nt: TGTGCCTGGAGTGGGGGGGTTGTCCGCACCGGGGAGCTGTTTTTT
j_gene: TRBJ1-1; v_gene: TRBV7-9; abundance: NA; d_gene: TRBD1; CDR3aa: CASSSPGQGPFEAFF; CDR3nt: TGTGCCAGCAGCTCCCCGGGACAGGGACCGTTTGAAGCTTTCTTT
j_gene: TRBJ2-7; v_gene: TRBV5-1; abundance: NA; d_gene: TRBD2; CDR3aa: CASSLDTSGSYEQYF; CDR3nt: TGCGCCAGCAGCTTGGATACTAGCGGGAGTTACGAGCAGTACTTC
j_gene: TRBJ1-4; v_gene: TRBV4-2; abundance: NA; d_gene: TRBD1; CDR3aa: CASRSLGQAYEKLFF; CDR3nt: TGTGCCAGCAGGTCCTTAGGACAGGCGTATGAAAAACTGTTTTTT
j_gene: TRBJ2-3; v_gene: TRBV29-1; abundance: NA; d_gene: NA; CDR3aa: CSVTRQGTDTQYF; CDR3nt: TGCAGCGTTACCAGACAGGGCACAGATACGCAGTATTTT
j_gene: TRBJ1-2; v_gene: TRBV28; abundance: NA; d_gene: TRBD1; CDR3aa: CASRRTGGDGYTF; CDR3nt: TGTGCCAGCAGGAGGACAGGGGGGGATGGCTACACCTTC
j_gene: TRBJ2-1; v_gene: TRBV7-9; abundance: NA; d_gene: NA; CDR3aa: CASSPYTSGNNEQFF; CDR3nt: TGTGCCAGCAGCCCATATACATCGGGGAACAATGAGCAGTTCTTC
j_gene: TRBJ2-1; v_gene: TRBV2; abundance: NA; d_gene: NA; CDR3aa: CASDYHNEQFF; CDR3nt: TGTGCCAGCGACTACCACAATGAGCAGTTCTTC
j_gene: TRBJ1-1; v_gene: TRBV10-2; abundance: NA; d_gene: NA; CDR3aa: CASSEWTENTEAFF; CDR3nt: TGCGCCAGCAGTGAGTGGACAGAGAACACTGAAGCTTTCTTT
j_gene: TRBJ2-7; v_gene: TRBV7-9; abundance: NA; d_gene: NA; CDR3aa: CASSIGQMQYF; CDR3nt: TGTGCCAGCAGCATAGGACAGATGCAGTACTTC
j_gene: TRBJ2-1; v_gene: TRBV28; abundance: NA; d_gene: TRBD2; CDR3aa: CVTGGLYNEQFF; CDR3nt: TGTGTTACGGGAGGTCTCTACAATGAGCAGTTCTTC
j_gene: TRBJ2-7; v_gene: TRBV28; abundance: NA; d_gene: TRBD1; CDR3aa: CASSQTGGPSYEQYF; CDR3nt: TGTGCCAGCAGCCAAACAGGGGGACCCTCCTACGAGCAGTACTTC
j_gene: TRBJ2-7; v_gene: TRBV4-1; abundance: once; d_gene: NA; CDR3aa: CASSQEMGDSEQYF; CDR3nt: TGCGCCAGCAGCCAAGAGATGGGGGACTCCGAGCAGTACTTC
j_gene: TRBJ2-7; v_gene: TRBV7-8; abundance: once; d_gene: TRBD2; CDR3aa: CASSLGAGGLSYEQYF; CDR3nt: TGTGCCAGCAGCTTAGGGGCGGGAGGCCTCTCCTACGAGCAGTACTTC
j_gene: TRBJ2-7; v_gene: TRBV19; abundance: NA; d_gene: TRBD1; CDR3aa: CASSPTWTGSYEQYF; CDR3nt: TGTGCCAGTAGCCCTACCTGGACAGGGTCCTACGAGCAGTACTTC
j_gene: TRBJ2-3; v_gene: TRBV7-8; abundance: NA; d_gene: NA; CDR3aa: CASSLVNKGTDTQYF; CDR3nt: TGTGCCAGCAGCTTAGTCAACAAGGGGACAGATACGCAGTATTTT
j_gene: TRBJ2-5; v_gene: TRBV7-4; abundance: few; d_gene: TRBD2; CDR3aa: CASSLEIAGGVFEETQYF; CDR3nt: TGTGCCAGCAGCTTAGAGATAGCGGGAGGTGTTTTCGAGGAGACCCAGTACTTC
j_gene: TRBJ2-1; v_gene: TRBV7-3; abundance: NA; d_gene: NA; CDR3aa: CASSLPSIDEQFF; CDR3nt: TGTGCCAGCAGCTTACCTAGTATCGATGAGCAGTTCTTC
j_gene: TRBJ1-3; v_gene: TRBV7-9; abundance: NA; d_gene: NA; CDR3aa: CASSLAGQALNTIYF; CDR3nt: TGTGCCAGCAGCTTAGCGGGGCAGGCGCTAAACACCATATATTTT
j_gene: TRBJ1-4; v_gene: TRBV25-1; abundance: NA; d_gene: NA; CDR3aa: CASSEDFKNEKLFF; CDR3nt: TGTGCCAGCAGTGAGGACTTTAAGAATGAAAAACTGTTTTTT
j_gene: TRBJ2-5; v_gene: TRBV5-1; abundance: NA; d_gene: TRBD1; CDR3aa: CASSTDRVTETQYF; CDR3nt: TGCGCCAGCAGCACGGACAGGGTGACCGAGACCCAGTACTTC
j_gene: TRBJ2-5; v_gene: TRBV9; abundance: NA; d_gene: NA; CDR3aa: CASSVAGNQETQYF; CDR3nt: TGTGCCAGCAGCGTAGCAGGGAACCAAGAGACCCAGTACTTC
j_gene: TRBJ1-4; v_gene: TRBV29-1; abundance: NA; d_gene: TRBD1; CDR3aa: CSVGQGTANEKLFF; CDR3nt: TGCAGCGTCGGACAGGGGACGGCTAATGAAAAACTGTTTTTT
j_gene: TRBJ2-7; v_gene: TRBV30; abundance: NA; d_gene: NA; CDR3aa: CAWTSGNSYEQYF; CDR3nt: TGTGCCTGGACATCAGGTAACTCCTACGAGCAGTACTTC